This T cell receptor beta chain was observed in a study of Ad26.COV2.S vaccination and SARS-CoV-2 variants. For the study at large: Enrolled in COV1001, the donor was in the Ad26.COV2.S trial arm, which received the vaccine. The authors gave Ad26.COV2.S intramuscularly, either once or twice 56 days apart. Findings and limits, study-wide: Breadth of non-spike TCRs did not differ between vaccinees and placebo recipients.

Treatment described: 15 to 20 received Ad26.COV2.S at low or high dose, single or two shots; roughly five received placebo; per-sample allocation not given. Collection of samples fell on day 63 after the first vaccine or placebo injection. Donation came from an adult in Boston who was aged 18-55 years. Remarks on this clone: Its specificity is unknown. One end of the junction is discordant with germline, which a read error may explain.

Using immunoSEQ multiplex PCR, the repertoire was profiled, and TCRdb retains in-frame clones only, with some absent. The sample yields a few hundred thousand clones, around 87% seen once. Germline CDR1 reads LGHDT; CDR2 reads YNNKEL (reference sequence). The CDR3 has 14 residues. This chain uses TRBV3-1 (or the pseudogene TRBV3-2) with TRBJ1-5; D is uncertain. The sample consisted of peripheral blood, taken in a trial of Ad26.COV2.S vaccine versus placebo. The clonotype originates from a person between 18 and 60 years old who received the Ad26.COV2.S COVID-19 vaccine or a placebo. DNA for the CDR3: TGTGCAAGCAGCGGCCGCGGGGTTGAGCAGCCCCAGCATTTT. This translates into CASSGRGVEQPQHF.